This section outlines one TCR beta chain sequence together with its context. Its antigen is currently unknown. The CDR3 is 17 amino acids. The data were taken from a study of CXCR3-negative and CXCR3-positive naive CD8 T cells. Study overall: For each library, about 1.5 +/- 0.3 million TRB reads were obtained, 110 million to 150 million in total. Study results and caveats: CXCR3-negative naive cells had less hydrophobic TRB CDR3s than did CXCR3-positive naive cells. With CXCR3 expression partially decreased after cryopreservation, most assays relied on fresh PBMCs.

Each TRB cDNA library was prepared by 5' RACE (with UMI labels). TCRdb re-called the 5' RACE reads; one entry per CDR3 protein, DNA not given. The sample is made up of approximately 89,000 distinct CDR3 sequences, and the top ten hold around 0.51% of it. The chain carries TRBV12-3 or TRBV12-4 and TRBJ2-5; the TCRdb call, TRBD1, lacks DNA for checking. Sequencing was carried out using naive CXCR3+ CD8+ T cells from blood. Subset in this sample: CD45RO-CCR7+CD27+CD95- naive CD8+ T cells expressing CXCR3 (TNR3+). The receptor comes from a human donor in good health. Some clones in this sample may be carry-over from other donors' samples. The chain's CDR3 is CASSHFSGQTAAETQYF.